This paragraph reports one T cell receptor beta chain. The target antigen is unknown. These data come from a study of OX40 agonist ivuxolimab in advanced cancers. Generated by immunoSEQ multiplex PCR, the TCRdb table keeps only in-frame clones and is missing some. The table lists some 60,000 clones, around 85% of them singletons. Study findings and constraints: CD8+ T cells showed, on average, more clonal expansion than CD4+ cells.

The ends lost 4 bases at V and 1 base at J; junction bases unmatched: 6. The V gene's germline CDR1 is SGHNT and CDR2 YYREEE (reference sequence). This CDR3 comprises 15 residues. This sample comprised CD4+ or CD8+ T cells sorted from blood, obtained in a trial of the OX40 agonist ivuxolimab. The sequence was obtained from an adult with an advanced solid tumor such as melanoma, head and neck, liver or kidney cancer. V and J are TRBV5-4 and TRBJ2-7; 9 bases fit TRBD2. CDR3 region: CASSNIAGASYEQYF. The CDR3 DNA follows: TGTGCCAGCAGCAATATAGCGGGAGCTTCCTACGAGCAGTACTTC.